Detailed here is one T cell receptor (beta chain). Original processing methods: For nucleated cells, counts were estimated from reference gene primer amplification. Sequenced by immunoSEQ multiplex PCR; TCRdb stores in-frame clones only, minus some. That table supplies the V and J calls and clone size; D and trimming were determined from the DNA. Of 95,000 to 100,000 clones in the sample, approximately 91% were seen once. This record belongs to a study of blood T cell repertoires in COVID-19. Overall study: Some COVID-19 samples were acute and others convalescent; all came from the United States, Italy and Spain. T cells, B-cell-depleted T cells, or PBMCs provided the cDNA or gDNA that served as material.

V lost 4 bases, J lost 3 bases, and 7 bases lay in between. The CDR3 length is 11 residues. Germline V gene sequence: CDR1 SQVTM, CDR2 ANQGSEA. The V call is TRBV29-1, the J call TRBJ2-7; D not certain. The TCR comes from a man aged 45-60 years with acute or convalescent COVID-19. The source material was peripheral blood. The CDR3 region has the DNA TGCAGCGTTGTCAACAGCTACGAGCAGTACTTC. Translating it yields CSVVNSYEQYF.